These 30 T cell receptor beta chains were sequenced from one sample in a study of T cells in Graves' hyperthyroidism and ophthalmopathy. RNA transcripts provided the source from which TCR beta CDR3 regions were amplified. With the HTBI primer set, the TCR CDR3 went through a first round of RT-PCR. TCRdb reprocessed the multiplex PCR reads with MiXCR, giving one entry per CDR3 protein. The sample contains fewer than 750,000 distinct CDR3 sequences, approximately 14% of which appear only once. The sequenced material came from blood. The source of these receptors is a woman aged 50 to 65 with Graves' ophthalmopathy.

This chain joins TRBV30 and TRBJ1-2; D remains ambiguous. CDR1 and CDR2 from the germline V gene are GTSNPN and SVGIG (reference sequence). Trimming shortened V by 0 bases and J by 8 bases, and 13 bases separated the two germline ends. This CDR3 contains 13 residues. CDR3 in amino acids: CAWSVQNTGGYTF. The CDR3 nucleotides are TGTGCCTGGAGTGTACAAAACACGGGAGGCTACACCTTC.

This clonotype occurred many times. This chain uses TRBV7-2 with TRBJ1-1, with a weak D call TRBD1 (5 bases). The V gene lost 3 bases and the J gene lost 4 bases, with 18 bases spanning the gap. This CDR3 contains 16 residues. The germline V gene has CDR1 SGHTA and CDR2 FQGNSA. The DNA for the CDR3 is TGTGCCAGCAGCTTTCTGTCAGGGTCTGTAGGCACTGAAGCTTTCTTT. Translating gives CASSFLSGSVGTEAFF.

This clonotype was seen only a few times. The chain employs TRBV7-6 and TRBJ1-4; tentatively, D is TRBD1 (5 bases). The CDR3 totals 13 residues. The V end was cut by 5 bases, the J end by 7 bases, with 11 bases between. Germline assignment: CDR1 SGHVS and CDR2 FNYEAQ. CDR3 protein: CASSRGRGEKLFF. DNA for the CDR3: TGTGCCAGCAGCCGTGGGAGGGGTGAAAAACTGTTTTTT.

The rearrangement joins TRBV25-1 to TRBJ1-5, with no clear D. V shed 2 bases and J shed 1 base, with 6 bases lying between them. Germline CDR1 reads MGHDK; CDR2 reads SYGVNS. This CDR3 contains 14 residues. CDR3 coding DNA: TGTGCCAGCAGTGAACGGGGAAGCAATCAGCCCCAGCATTTT. It yields the protein CASSERGSNQPQHF.

This clonotype has ten or more counts. The V and J genes are TRBV27 and TRBJ2-7, with 10 bases matching TRBD2. CDR1 is MNHEY, CDR2 SMNVEV, per germline (reference sequence). Trimming at V came to 6 bases and at J to 3 bases, leaving 5 bases not matched to a gene. The CDR3 has 14 residues. This CDR3 reads CASRFSGRYYEQYF. The CDR3 DNA sequence: TGTGCCAGCAGGTTTAGCGGGAGGTACTACGAGCAGTACTTC.

This CDR3 reads CSVDRSYNEQFF. The CDR3, as DNA: TGCAGCGTTGATAGGTCCTACAATGAGCAGTTCTTC. V gene TRBV29-1 combines with J gene TRBJ2-1; no clear D gene. CDR3 length: 12 amino acids. Deletions cut 3 bases from V and 1 base from J, with 4 bases between. Germline CDR1 and CDR2: SQVTM and ANQGSEA.

This clonotype came up many times. The chain has TRBV7-8 and TRBJ2-1; 10 bases fit TRBD2. With V trimmed by 5 bases and J by 7 bases, 5 bases remained unmatched. Germline CDR1 reads SGHVS; CDR2 reads FQNEAQ. The CDR3 has 14 residues. CDR3 loop: CASSAWTSGNEQFF. The CDR3 DNA reads TGTGCCAGCAGCGCCTGGACTAGCGGTAATGAGCAGTTCTTC.

V usage is TRBV28 and J usage is TRBJ2-2; 15 nucleotides match TRBD2. Germline CDR1 reads MDHEN; CDR2 reads SYDVKM. V lost 5 bases and J lost 4; bases outside the gene matches: 14. The CDR3 contains 20 residues. The DNA for the CDR3 is TGTGCCAGCAGTCCCCGGACTAGCGGGAGGGCCCTCGGGTTCACCGGGGAGCTGTTTTTT. Translating it yields CASSPRTSGRALGFTGELFF.

This clonotype was seen only once. The gene calls are TRBV7-9 and TRBJ1-2; D is unresolved. The CDR3 spans 14 residues. From germline, CDR1 is SEHNR and CDR2 FQNEAQ (reference sequence). V lost 8 bases, J lost 0 bases, and 13 bases lay in between. The CDR3 coding sequence is TGTGCCAGCTCGGAGGGCAGCTCTAACTATGGCTACACCTTC. Its protein product is CASSEGSSNYGYTF. Together with reference TRBV7-9 and TRBJ1-2, the CDR3 gives the full variable domain: DTGVSQNPRHKITKRGQNVTFRCDPISEHNRLYWYRQTLGQGPEFLTYFQNEAQLEKSRLLSDRFSAERPKGSFSTLEIQRTEQGDSAMYLCASSEGSSNYGYTFGSGTRLTVV.

This clonotype was counted at least ten times. The CDR3 loop reads CASRPTGTDTQYF. The CDR3 DNA follows: TGTGCCAGCAGACCGACTGGAACAGATACGCAGTATTTT. The V gene is TRBV28, the J gene TRBJ2-3, with unresolved D. The germline gives CDR1 MDHEN, CDR2 SYDVKM. V shed 6 bases and J shed 3 bases, with 10 bases lying between them. This CDR3 contains 13 residues.

This chain connects TRBV6-5 to TRBJ1-1; perhaps TRBD1 as D (5 bases). The V end was cut by 1 base, the J end by 4 bases, with 10 bases between. The germline gives CDR1 MNHEY, CDR2 SVGAGI. The CDR3 covers 14 residues. CDR3 loop: CASSYFQGSTEAFF. CDR3 sequence (DNA): TGTGCCAGCAGTTACTTCCAGGGTTCCACTGAAGCTTTCTTT.

The table lists this clonotype with many counts. This chain connects TRBV6-6 to TRBJ1-6; 12 nucleotides align to TRBD1. Germline V gene data show CDR1 as MNHNY and CDR2 as SVGAGI (reference sequence). V gave up 2 bases and J gave up 14 bases; unmatched junction bases: 13. The CDR3 runs to 17 residues. CDR3 region: CASSYRIPGTGGEALHF. CDR3 nucleotides: TGTGCCAGCAGTTACCGGATACCCGGGACAGGGGGCGAAGCCCTCCACTTT.

The V gene is TRBV6-1, the J gene TRBJ2-4; 7 bases are shared with TRBD1. CDR3 size: 13 residues. CDR1 and CDR2 from the germline V gene are MNHNS and SASEGT. With V trimmed by 9 bases and J by 4 bases, 6 bases remained unmatched. The CDR3 reads CARATGMKNIQYF. As DNA, the CDR3 is TGTGCCAGGGCGACAGGGATGAAAAACATTCAGTACTTC.

The chain carries TRBV6-1 and TRBJ1-3; D is ambiguous. This CDR3 comprises 13 residues. CDR1 and CDR2 from the germline V gene are MNHNS and SASEGT. V shed 6 bases and J shed 0 bases, with 6 bases lying between them. This CDR3 reads CASSANSGNTIYF. CDR3 bases: TGTGCCAGCAGCGCAAACTCTGGAAACACCATATATTTT.

Only a few counts were recorded for this clonotype. The rearrangement joins TRBV19 to TRBJ2-2; D possibly corresponds to TRBD1 (5 bases). The CDR3 has 16 residues. With 5 bases removed from V and 4 bases from J, the gap between germline ends came to 17 bases. Per germline, CDR1 LNHDA and CDR2 SQIVND (reference sequence). The CDR3 reads CASSPFNRNPTGELFF. The CDR3 DNA follows: TGTGCCAGTAGTCCCTTTAACAGGAACCCCACCGGGGAGCTGTTTTTT.

The sample holds many counts of this clonotype. The V call is TRBV18, the J call TRBJ2-7; 9 bases align to TRBD2. The CDR3 sequence is 15 residues long. Germline values: CDR1 KGHSH, CDR2 LQKENI. Trimming cost V 4 bases and J 7 bases; bases outside gene matches: 11. The DNA for the CDR3 is TGTGCCAGCTCACAGGGTTTAGCGGGAGCTCGGGAGCAGTACTTC. Its protein is CASSQGLAGAREQYF.

This clonotype has at least ten counts. This rearrangement joins TRBV20-1 to TRBJ2-7, with a weak D call TRBD2 (6 bases). The CDR3 covers 13 residues. CDR1 DFQATT and CDR2 SNEGSKA come from the germline V gene (reference sequence). Trimming shortened V by 0 bases and J by 3 bases, and 9 bases separated the two germline ends. CDR3 residues: CSARDLAVYEQYF. CDR3 sequence (DNA): TGCAGTGCTAGAGATTTAGCGGTCTACGAGCAGTACTTC.

This clonotype showed up many times. The chain uses TRBV7-2 and TRBJ1-5; D is unclear. The CDR3 spans 15 residues. Per germline, CDR1 SGHTA and CDR2 FQGNSA. With 1 base removed from V and 5 bases from J, the gap between germline ends came to 12 bases. The CDR3 is CASSLGEREDQPQHF. DNA for the CDR3: TGTGCCAGCAGCTTAGGGGAAAGGGAGGATCAGCCCCAGCATTTT.

This chain uses TRBV7-2 with TRBJ2-3; D is possibly TRBD2 (6 bases). V was clipped by 1 base and J by 7 bases, with 21 bases between them. The CDR3 extends over 17 amino acids. CDR1 is SGHTA, CDR2 FQGNSA, per germline. The CDR3, as DNA: TGTGCCAGCAGCTTAGGTAAGACTAGGGCTGCATCTCATACGCAGTATTTT. Amino acid sequence: CASSLGKTRAASHTQYF.

This clonotype has ten or more counts. This chain joins TRBV28 and TRBJ2-5, with D perhaps matching TRBD1 (5 bases). Trimming cost V 2 bases and J 4 bases, with 17 bases left between them. This CDR3 has 16 amino acids. Looked up from germline, CDR1 is MDHEN and CDR2 is SYDVKM. The DNA of the CDR3 is TGTGCCAGCAGTTTACAAGGGGCAGGGCCCAGAGAGACCCAGTACTTC. This encodes CASSLQGAGPRETQYF.

This clonotype was recorded many times. This chain uses TRBV29-1 with TRBJ2-5, with unresolved D. Germline V gene data show CDR1 as SQVTM and CDR2 as ANQGSEA. The CDR3 totals 12 residues. V gave up 1 base and J gave up 4 bases, with 7 bases separating them. Here the CDR3 reads CSVEVAPETQYF. The CDR3 DNA is TGCAGCGTTGAAGTTGCACCAGAGACCCAGTACTTC.

J is TRBJ1-1 and V is TRBV5-1, with 9 bases fitting TRBD1. Trimming cost V 3 bases and J 6 bases; bases outside gene matches: 9. This CDR3 contains 15 residues. Germline V gene lookup returns CDR1 SGHRS and CDR2 YFSETQ. For the CDR3, the DNA is TGCGCCAGCAGCTCCCAGACAGGGGGAATTTCTGAAGCTTTCTTT. Translated: CASSSQTGGISEAFF. The whole variable domain, remainder taken from reference TRBV5-1 and TRBJ1-1, is KAGVTQTPRYLIKTRGQQVTLSCSPISGHRSVSWYQQTPGQGLQFLFEYFSETQRNKGNFPGRFSGRQFSNSRSEMNVSTLELGDSALYLCASSSQTGGISEAFFGQGTRLTVV.

This clonotype has ten or more counts. V usage is TRBV3-1 and J usage is TRBJ2-7; D not certain. This CDR3 comprises 14 residues. The germline V gene encodes CDR1 LGHDT and CDR2 YNNKEL (reference sequence). The germline V and J ends were trimmed by 1 base and 3 bases, with 10 bases remaining between them. The CDR3 nucleotides read TGTGCCAGCAGCCAAGTGGAAGGCCTCTACGAGCAGTACTTC. This sequence encodes CASSQVEGLYEQYF.

The chain links TRBV20-1 to TRBJ2-7, with 8 bases matching TRBD2. Per the germline V gene, CDR1 is DFQATT and CDR2 is SNEGSKA (reference sequence). Trimming took 3 bases from V and 2 from J; bases not matched to a gene: 6. The CDR3 runs 14 residues. Written as DNA, the CDR3 is TGCAGTGCTAGTATGGCGGGAGGAACCTACGAGCAGTACTTC. This encodes CSASMAGGTYEQYF.

This clonotype was recorded a few times. The gene calls are TRBV7-3 and TRBJ2-1; the D gene is possibly TRBD2 (6 bases). The CDR3 is 15 residues long. Germline V lookup: CDR1 SGHTA, CDR2 FQGTGA. The V gene lost 5 bases and the J gene lost 0 bases, with 11 bases spanning the gap. The DNA for the CDR3 is TGTGCCAGCAGCCACGACGGGGGCTCCTACAATGAGCAGTTCTTC. Translated: CASSHDGGSYNEQFF.

This clonotype was detected only a few times. The chain couples TRBV6-2 or TRBV6-3 to TRBJ1-2; D unclear. Per germline, CDR1 MNHEY and CDR2 SVGEGT. There are 12 residues in the CDR3. V gave up 9 bases and J gave up 4 bases, with 12 bases separating them. CDR3 amino acids: CASTALTYGYTF. The CDR3, as DNA: TGTGCCAGTACAGCACTCACCTATGGCTACACCTTC.

With regard to this clonotype: A read error may produce the germline difference seen at one junction end. This chain joins TRBV3-1 and TRBJ2-3; no definite D call. This CDR3 has 13 amino acids. Germline CDR1 LGHDT, CDR2 YNNKEL (reference sequence). CDR3 protein: CASSQMVAEPSYF. The CDR3 region has the DNA TGTGCCAGCAGCCAAATGGTGGCAGAGCCGAGTTACTTT.

This clonotype was picked up many times. The genes are TRBV11-3 and TRBJ2-1; 9 bases match TRBD1. The CDR3 length is 15 residues. V lost 4 bases, J lost 6 bases, and 7 bases stayed unmatched. Germline V CDR1 and CDR2: SGHNT, YENEEA. The CDR3 DNA sequence: TGTGCCAGCAGCTCACGACAGGGGGGAAGCAATGAGCAGTTCTTC. It codes for CASSSRQGGSNEQFF.

The chain couples TRBV7-9 to TRBJ1-2; 9 bases align to TRBD1. The CDR3 covers 16 residues. Germline CDR1 SEHNR, CDR2 FQNEAQ (reference sequence). Germline trimming cut 1 base from V and 4 bases from J; bases unmatched to any gene: 7. DNA of the CDR3: TGTGCCAGCAGCTTAGGATGGGACAGGGCGGTCTATGGCTACACCTTC. Protein sequence: CASSLGWDRAVYGYTF.

This clonotype has a count of ten or more. CDR3 residues: CASSYWDRVYTEAFF. CDR3 coding DNA: TGTGCCAGCAGTTACTGGGACAGGGTGTACACTGAAGCTTTCTTT. The genes are TRBV6-2 or TRBV6-3 and TRBJ1-1; 9 bases align to TRBD1. This CDR3 contains 15 residues. Per the germline V gene, CDR1 is MNHEY and CDR2 is SVGEGT. Germline trimming cut 1 base from V and 3 bases from J; bases unmatched to any gene: 3.